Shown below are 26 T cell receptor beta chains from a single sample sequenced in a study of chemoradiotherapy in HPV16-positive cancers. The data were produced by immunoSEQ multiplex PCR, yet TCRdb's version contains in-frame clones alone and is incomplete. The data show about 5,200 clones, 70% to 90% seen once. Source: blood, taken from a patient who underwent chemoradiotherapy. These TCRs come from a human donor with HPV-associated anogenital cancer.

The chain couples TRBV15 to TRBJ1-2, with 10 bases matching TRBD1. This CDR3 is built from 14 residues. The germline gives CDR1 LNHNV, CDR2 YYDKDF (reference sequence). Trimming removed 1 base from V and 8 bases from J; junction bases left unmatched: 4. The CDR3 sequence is CATSRVGTGVGYTF. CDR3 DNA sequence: TGTGCCACCAGCAGAGTAGGGACAGGGGTAGGCTACACCTTC.

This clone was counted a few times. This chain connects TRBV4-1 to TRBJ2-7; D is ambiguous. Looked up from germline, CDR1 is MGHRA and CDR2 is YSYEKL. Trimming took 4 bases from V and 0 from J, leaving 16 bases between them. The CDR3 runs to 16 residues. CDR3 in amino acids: CASSPPWPASSYEQYF. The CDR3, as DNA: TGCGCCAGCAGCCCCCCCTGGCCAGCGAGCTCCTACGAGCAGTACTTC.

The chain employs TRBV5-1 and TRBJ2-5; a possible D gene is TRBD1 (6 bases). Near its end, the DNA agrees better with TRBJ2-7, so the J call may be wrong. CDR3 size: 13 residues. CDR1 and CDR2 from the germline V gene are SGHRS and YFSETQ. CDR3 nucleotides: TGCGCCAGCAGCTTAACGGACAGATACGAGCAGTACTTC. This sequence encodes CASSLTDRYEQYF.

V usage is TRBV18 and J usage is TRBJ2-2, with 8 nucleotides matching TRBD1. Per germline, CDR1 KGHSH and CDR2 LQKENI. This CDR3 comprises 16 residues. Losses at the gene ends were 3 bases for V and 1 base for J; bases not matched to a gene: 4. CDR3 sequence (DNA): TGTGCCAGCTCACCGGGGACAGGTTGGAACACCGGGGAGCTGTTTTTT. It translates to CASSPGTGWNTGELFF.

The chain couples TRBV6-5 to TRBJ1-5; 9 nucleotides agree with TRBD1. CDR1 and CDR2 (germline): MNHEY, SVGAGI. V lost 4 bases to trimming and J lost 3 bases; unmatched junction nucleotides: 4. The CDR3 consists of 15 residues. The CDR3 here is CASSLHRGPNQPQHF. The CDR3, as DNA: TGTGCCAGCAGTTTACACAGGGGGCCCAATCAGCCCCAGCATTTT.

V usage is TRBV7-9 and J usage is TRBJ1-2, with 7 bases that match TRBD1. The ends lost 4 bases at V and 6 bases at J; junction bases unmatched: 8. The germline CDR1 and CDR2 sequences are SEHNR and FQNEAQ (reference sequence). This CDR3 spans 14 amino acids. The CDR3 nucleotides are TGTGCCAGCAGCTCCCAGGACAGGACCAATGGCTACACCTTC. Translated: CASSSQDRTNGYTF.

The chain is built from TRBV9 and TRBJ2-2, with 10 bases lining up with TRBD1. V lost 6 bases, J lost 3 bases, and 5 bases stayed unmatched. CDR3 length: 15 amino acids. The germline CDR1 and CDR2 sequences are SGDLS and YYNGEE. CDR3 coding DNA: TGTGCCAGCACCCGCGGACAGGGGGACACCGGGGAGCTGTTTTTT. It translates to CASTRGQGDTGELFF.

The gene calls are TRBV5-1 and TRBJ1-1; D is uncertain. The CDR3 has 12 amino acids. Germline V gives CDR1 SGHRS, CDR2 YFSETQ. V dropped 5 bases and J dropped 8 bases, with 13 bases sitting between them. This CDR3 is CASRVAQAEAFF. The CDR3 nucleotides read TGCGCCAGCAGGGTGGCCCAGGCAGAAGCTTTCTTT.

The CDR3 coding sequence is TGCGCCAGCAGCCAAGCGGGGCGGGGGGTCTACTCTGGGGCCAACGTCCTGACTTTC. Amino acids: CASSQAGRGVYSGANVLTF. The genes are TRBV4-3 and TRBJ2-6; TRBD2 matches 8 bases. The CDR3 is 19 residues long. Looked up from germline, CDR1 is LGHNA and CDR2 is YSLEER. J was trimmed by 0 bases and V by 1 base; bases with no gene match: 8.

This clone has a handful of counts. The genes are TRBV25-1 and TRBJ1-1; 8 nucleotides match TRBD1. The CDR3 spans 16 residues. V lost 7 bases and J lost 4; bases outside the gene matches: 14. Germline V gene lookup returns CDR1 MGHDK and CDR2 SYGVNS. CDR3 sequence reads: CASTPTGGAVVTEAFF. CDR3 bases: TGTGCCAGCACCCCTACAGGGGGGGCGGTTGTCACTGAAGCTTTCTTT.

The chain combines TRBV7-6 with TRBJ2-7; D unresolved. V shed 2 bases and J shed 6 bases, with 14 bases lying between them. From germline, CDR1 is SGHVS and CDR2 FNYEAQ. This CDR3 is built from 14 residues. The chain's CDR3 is CASSLNRNGAEQYF. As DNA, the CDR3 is TGTGCCAGCAGCTTAAACCGGAACGGAGCCGAGCAGTACTTC.

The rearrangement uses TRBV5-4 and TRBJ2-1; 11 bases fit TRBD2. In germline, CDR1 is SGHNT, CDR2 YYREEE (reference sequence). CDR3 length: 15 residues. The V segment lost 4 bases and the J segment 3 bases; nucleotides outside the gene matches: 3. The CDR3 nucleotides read TGTGCCAGCAGCCCCGGGACTAGCGGCTACAATGAGCAGTTCTTC. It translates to CASSPGTSGYNEQFF.

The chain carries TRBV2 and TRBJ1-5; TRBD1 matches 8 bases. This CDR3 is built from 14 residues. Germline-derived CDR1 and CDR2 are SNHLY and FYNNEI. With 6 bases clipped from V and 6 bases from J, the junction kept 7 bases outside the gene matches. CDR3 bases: TGTGCCAGCAGCACCCAGGGGGCGAGTCAGCCCCAGCATTTT. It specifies CASSTQGASQPQHF.

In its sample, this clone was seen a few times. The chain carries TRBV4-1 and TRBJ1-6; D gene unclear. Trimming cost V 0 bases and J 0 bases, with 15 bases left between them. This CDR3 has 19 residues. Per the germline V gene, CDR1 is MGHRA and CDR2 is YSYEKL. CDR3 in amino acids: CASSQERETSSSYNSPLHF. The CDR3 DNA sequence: TGCGCCAGCAGCCAAGAGAGGGAAACCTCTAGCTCCTATAATTCACCCCTCCACTTT.

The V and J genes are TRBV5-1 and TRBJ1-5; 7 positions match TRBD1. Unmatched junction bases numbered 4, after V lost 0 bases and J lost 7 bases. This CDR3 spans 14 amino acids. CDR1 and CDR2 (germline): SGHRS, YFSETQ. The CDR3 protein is CASSLGQGGQPQHF. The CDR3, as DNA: TGCGCCAGCAGCTTGGGACAGGGAGGCCAGCCCCAGCATTTT.

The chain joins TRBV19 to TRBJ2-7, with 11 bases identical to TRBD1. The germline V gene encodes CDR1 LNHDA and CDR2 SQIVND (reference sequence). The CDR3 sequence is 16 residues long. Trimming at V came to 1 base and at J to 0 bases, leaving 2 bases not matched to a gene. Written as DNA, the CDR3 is TGTGCCAGTAGTATAGGGACAGGGGGCTTCTCCTACGAGCAGTACTTC. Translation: CASSIGTGGFSYEQYF.

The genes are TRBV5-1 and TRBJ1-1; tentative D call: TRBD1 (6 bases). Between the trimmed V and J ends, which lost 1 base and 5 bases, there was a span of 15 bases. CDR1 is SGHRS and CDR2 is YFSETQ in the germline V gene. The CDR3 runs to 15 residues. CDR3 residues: CASSLSAGAMTEAFF. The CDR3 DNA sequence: TGCGCCAGCAGCTTGTCGGCAGGGGCAATGACTGAAGCTTTCTTT.

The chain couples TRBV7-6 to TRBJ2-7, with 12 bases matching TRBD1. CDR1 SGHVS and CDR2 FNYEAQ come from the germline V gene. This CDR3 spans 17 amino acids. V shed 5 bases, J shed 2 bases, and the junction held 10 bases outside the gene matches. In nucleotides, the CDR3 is TGTGCCAGCAGCCTGAAGCCGGGACAGGGGGCCACCTACGAGCAGTACTTC. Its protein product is CASSLKPGQGATYEQYF.

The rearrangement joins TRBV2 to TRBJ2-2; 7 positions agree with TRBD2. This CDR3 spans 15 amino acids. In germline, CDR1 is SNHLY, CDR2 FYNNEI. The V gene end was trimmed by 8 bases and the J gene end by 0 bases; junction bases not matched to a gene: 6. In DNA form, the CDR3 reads TGTGCCAGCCGTACGGGGGGAGCGAACACCGGGGAGCTGTTTTTT. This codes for CASRTGGANTGELFF.

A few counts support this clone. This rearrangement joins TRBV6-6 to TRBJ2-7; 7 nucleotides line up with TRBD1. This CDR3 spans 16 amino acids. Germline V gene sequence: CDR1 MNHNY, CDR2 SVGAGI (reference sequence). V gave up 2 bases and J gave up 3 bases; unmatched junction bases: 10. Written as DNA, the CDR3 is TGTGCCAGCAGTTACGAACACCTCGACAGGGACTACGAGCAGTACTTC. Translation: CASSYEHLDRDYEQYF.

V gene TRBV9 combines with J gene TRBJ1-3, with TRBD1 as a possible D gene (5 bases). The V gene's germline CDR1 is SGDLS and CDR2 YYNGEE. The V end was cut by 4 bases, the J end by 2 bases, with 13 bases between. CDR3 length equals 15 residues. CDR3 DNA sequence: TGTGCCAGCAGCCAAGTCGGGGGTACTGGAAACACCATATATTTT. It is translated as CASSQVGGTGNTIYF.

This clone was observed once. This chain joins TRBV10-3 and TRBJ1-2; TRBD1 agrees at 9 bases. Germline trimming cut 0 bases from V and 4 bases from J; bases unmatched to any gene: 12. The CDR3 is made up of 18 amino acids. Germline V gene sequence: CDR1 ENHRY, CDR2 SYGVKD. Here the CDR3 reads CAISESLQTGGDGYGYTF. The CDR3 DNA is TGTGCCATCAGTGAGTCCCTTCAGACAGGGGGTGACGGCTATGGCTACACCTTC.

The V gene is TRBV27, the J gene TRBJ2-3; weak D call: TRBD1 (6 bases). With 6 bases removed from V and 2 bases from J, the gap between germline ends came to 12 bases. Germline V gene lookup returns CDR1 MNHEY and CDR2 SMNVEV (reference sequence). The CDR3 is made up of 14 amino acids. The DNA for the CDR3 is TGTGCCAGCAGCCACAGGGACGTCACAGATACGCAGTATTTT. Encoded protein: CASSHRDVTDTQYF.

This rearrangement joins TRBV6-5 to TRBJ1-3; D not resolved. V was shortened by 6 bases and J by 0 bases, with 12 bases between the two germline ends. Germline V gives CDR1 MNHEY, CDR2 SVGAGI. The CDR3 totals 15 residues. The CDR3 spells CASRSGFGSGNTIYF. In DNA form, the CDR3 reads TGTGCCAGCAGGTCGGGGTTTGGCTCTGGAAACACCATATATTTT.

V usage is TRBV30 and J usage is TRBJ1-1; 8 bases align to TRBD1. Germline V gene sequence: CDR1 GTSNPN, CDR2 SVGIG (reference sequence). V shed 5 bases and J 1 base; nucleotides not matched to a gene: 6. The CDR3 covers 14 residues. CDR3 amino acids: CAWGRDRKNTEAFF. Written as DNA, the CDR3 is TGTGCCTGGGGCCGGGACAGGAAGAACACTGAAGCTTTCTTT.

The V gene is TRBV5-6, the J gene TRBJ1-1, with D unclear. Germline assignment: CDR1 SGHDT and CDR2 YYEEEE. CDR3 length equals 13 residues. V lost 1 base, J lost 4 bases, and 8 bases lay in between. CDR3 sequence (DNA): TGTGCCAGCAGCTTGCCAGACACCACTGAAGCTTTCTTT. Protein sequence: CASSLPDTTEAFF.